The next 5 T cell receptor beta chains were all read from a single sample in a study of OX40 agonist ivuxolimab in advanced cancers. Using immunoSEQ multiplex PCR, the repertoire was profiled, and TCRdb retains in-frame clones only, with some absent. The table includes some 130,000 clones, approximately 94% detected once. This material consisted of CD4+ or CD8+ T cells sorted from blood, taken in a trial of the OX40 agonist ivuxolimab. The receptors were gathered from an adult with an advanced solid tumor such as melanoma, head and neck, liver or kidney cancer.

Comments on this clone: Other DNA sequences within the sample encode an identical CDR3. J is TRBJ1-2 and V is TRBV5-1, with 10 bases fitting TRBD1. CDR3 length equals 14 residues. Germline V lookup: CDR1 SGHRS, CDR2 YFSETQ. J was trimmed by 5 bases and V by 4 bases; bases with no gene match: 5. Here the CDR3 reads CASSPGQGGYGYTF. The DNA for the CDR3 is TGCGCCAGCAGCCCCGGACAGGGGGGGTATGGCTACACCTTC. Together with reference TRBV5-1 and TRBJ1-2, the CDR3 gives the full variable domain: KAGVTQTPRYLIKTRGQQVTLSCSPISGHRSVSWYQQTPGQGLQFLFEYFSETQRNKGNFPGRFSGRQFSNSRSEMNVSTLELGDSALYLCASSPGQGGYGYTFGSGTRLTVV.

This rearrangement joins TRBV7-2 to TRBJ1-2; possible D gene TRBD1, 6 bases. V lost 5 bases and J 8 bases, leaving 15 bases between the germline ends. The CDR3 length is 13 residues. CDR1 and CDR2 from the germline V gene are SGHTA and FQGNSA. CDR3 DNA: TGTGCCAGCAGCCCAGAGGGGGAAGCGGGCTACACCTTC. Protein sequence: CASSPEGEAGYTF.

This chain joins TRBV4-1 and TRBJ2-2; D gene uncertain. The CDR3 is 13 residues long. V lost 2 bases, J lost 8 bases, and 9 bases lay in between. The germline V gene encodes CDR1 MGHRA and CDR2 YSYEKL. The chain's CDR3 is CASSQPRIGELFF. The CDR3 coding sequence is TGCGCCAGCAGCCAACCCAGGATTGGGGAGCTGTTTTTT.

The chain has TRBV10-1 and TRBJ1-5; 7 bases align to TRBD1. In germline, CDR1 is WNHNN, CDR2 SYGVQD (reference sequence). The CDR3 length is 14 residues. CDR3 in amino acids: CAEEVGGYCQPQHF. In nucleotides, the CDR3 is TGCGCTGAGGAGGTAGGGGGCTACTGTCAGCCCCAGCATTTT.

The V gene is TRBV5-1, the J gene TRBJ2-1; D is ambiguous. The CDR3 is 11 residues long. The V end was cut by 4 bases, the J end by 4 bases, with 3 bases between. Germline values: CDR1 SGHRS, CDR2 YFSETQ. The CDR3 sequence is CASSQYNEQFF. The CDR3, as DNA: TGCGCCAGCAGCCAGTACAATGAGCAGTTCTTC.